These 30 T cell receptor beta chains were sequenced from one sample in a study of T cell repertoires in cytomegalovirus infection. Antigens for these TCRs are unknown. TCRdb ran MiXCR on the reads and lists one entry per CDR3 protein. The sample consists of around 100,000 distinct CDR3 sequences, roughly 41% of them appearing once. The sequences come from CD8+ T cells from cultured PBMCs, collected from culture after CMV antigen stimulation. The receptors were sampled from a human donor in good health (CMV status not recorded). Some clones in this sample may be carry-over from other donors' samples.

This sequence joins TRBV6-5 and TRBJ1-1, with 7 bases matching TRBD1. CDR3 length: 15 amino acids. Germline V lookup: CDR1 MNHEY, CDR2 SVGAGI. The V gene end was trimmed by 6 bases and the J gene end by 1 base; junction bases not matched to a gene: 8. The CDR3 nucleotides are TGTGCCAGCAGGACCAGGGGGGCGACGAACACTGAAGCTTTCTTT. Amino acid sequence: CASRTRGATNTEAFF.

The chain combines TRBV19 with TRBJ1-1, with TRBD1 as a possible D gene (6 bases). The length of the CDR3 is 13 residues. V lost 6 bases and J lost 4, with 12 bases in between. In germline, CDR1 is LNHDA, CDR2 SQIVND (reference sequence). The CDR3 sequence is CASRISGATEAFF. CDR3 nucleotides: TGTGCCAGTAGGATTTCGGGGGCCACTGAAGCTTTCTTT. Supplemented by reference TRBV19 and TRBJ1-1, the full variable domain reads DGGITQSPKYLFRKEGQNVTLSCEQNLNHDAMYWYRQDPGQGLRLIYYSQIVNDFQKGDIAEGYSVSREKKESFPLTVTSAQKNPTAFYLCASRISGATEAFFGQGTRLTVV.

The V gene is TRBV30, the J gene TRBJ1-3, with D unresolved. Trimming shortened V by 3 bases and J by 0 bases, and 12 bases separated the two germline ends. CDR3 size: 15 residues. CDR1 is GTSNPN, CDR2 SVGIG, per germline (reference sequence). CDR3 bases: TGTGCCTGGAGCTCCGGACTGAGCTCTGGAAACACCATATATTTT. The encoded protein is CAWSSGLSSGNTIYF.

The chain couples TRBV27 to TRBJ2-3; tentative D call: TRBD1 (6 bases). This CDR3 contains 15 residues. Trimming took 1 base from V and 4 from J, leaving 12 bases between them. The germline V gene encodes CDR1 MNHEY and CDR2 SMNVEV (reference sequence). The CDR3 protein is CASSLLGGAPDTQYF. CDR3 DNA: TGTGCCAGCAGTTTATTAGGGGGTGCCCCAGATACGCAGTATTTT.

The rearrangement links TRBV7-6 to TRBJ1-4; no definite D call. The germline V gene encodes CDR1 SGHVS and CDR2 FNYEAQ. The CDR3 is 17 amino acids. V was shortened by 1 base and J by 0 bases, with 12 bases between the two germline ends. CDR3: CASSLGSGETTNEKLFF. The CDR3 nucleotides are TGTGCCAGCAGCTTAGGAAGTGGGGAAACAACTAATGAAAAACTGTTTTTT.

This chain joins TRBV20-1 and TRBJ1-2; D unclear. V was pared by 1 base and J by 1 base, with 10 bases between. The CDR3 loop spans 14 amino acids. Germline V gives CDR1 DFQATT, CDR2 SNEGSKA (reference sequence). In DNA, the CDR3 is TGCAGTGCTAGAGCCTCCCTCGTTAACTATGGCTACACCTTC. Amino acids: CSARASLVNYGYTF.

The chain employs TRBV19 and TRBJ2-7, with 11 bases that match TRBD1. Germline V gene lookup returns CDR1 LNHDA and CDR2 SQIVND (reference sequence). V trimming: 7 bases; J trimming: 5 bases; junction bases outside the gene matches: 7. This CDR3 spans 14 amino acids. The CDR3 bases are TGTGCCAGTACCCCGGACAGGGGGCTCGACGAGCAGTACTTC. Amino acids: CASTPDRGLDEQYF.

V and J are TRBV29-1 and TRBJ1-1; D is possibly TRBD1 (5 bases). From germline, CDR1 is SQVTM and CDR2 ANQGSEA. V was clipped by 4 bases and J by 8 bases, with 14 bases between them. This CDR3 has 12 residues. CDR3 in DNA: TGCAGCGTTGCGAGGGGTAGGCCGGAAGCTTTCTTT. Its protein product is CSVARGRPEAFF.

CDR3 DNA: TGTGCCAGCAGCTTAGCGTGGGATCAGCCCCAGCATTTT. This gives the protein CASSLAWDQPQHF. The chain is built from TRBV7-8 and TRBJ1-5; D remains ambiguous. Trimming shortened V by 0 bases and J by 5 bases, and 5 bases separated the two germline ends. Germline assignment: CDR1 SGHVS and CDR2 FQNEAQ. This CDR3 has 13 residues.

This clonotype was counted a single time. The chain combines TRBV19 with TRBJ1-6; D unclear. Germline CDR1 and CDR2: LNHDA and SQIVND (reference sequence). This CDR3 is built from 14 residues. V shed 3 bases and J shed 9 bases, with 12 bases lying between them. The CDR3 region is CASSISGSGSPLHF. The CDR3 DNA reads as TGTGCCAGTAGTATCTCGGGGAGTGGTTCACCCCTCCACTTT.

In DNA form, the CDR3 reads TGTGCCAGCAGCCCAACAGCCGCGGGGCAGTTCTTC. This sequence encodes CASSPTAAGQFF. J is TRBJ2-1 and V is TRBV6-5, with D tentatively TRBD2 (5 bases). The CDR3 consists of 12 residues. The ends were cut back, 6 bases at V and 12 bases at J, with 15 bases in the middle. CDR1 MNHEY and CDR2 SVGAGI come from the germline V gene.

The V and J genes are TRBV15 and TRBJ1-1; a weak D match, TRBD1 (5 bases). CDR1 LNHNV and CDR2 YYDKDF come from the germline V gene (reference sequence). V dropped 0 bases and J dropped 6 bases, with 8 bases sitting between them. CDR3 length: 13 amino acids. The CDR3 coding sequence is TGTGCCACCAGCAGAGAGAGGGGTTCTGAAGCTTTCTTT. Translation gives CATSRERGSEAFF.

The chain couples TRBV19 to TRBJ2-1; 10 bases are shared with TRBD2. CDR1 is LNHDA, CDR2 SQIVND, per germline (reference sequence). The CDR3 has 19 residues. Trimming cost V 3 bases and J 2 bases; bases outside gene matches: 13. The CDR3 sequence is CASSIGGGSSGGTYNEQFF. The CDR3 DNA follows: TGTGCCAGTAGTATTGGGGGGGGTTCTAGCGGGGGTACCTACAATGAGCAGTTCTTC.

The J gene is TRBJ2-1, the V gene TRBV27, with TRBD2 as a possible D gene (5 bases). This CDR3 spans 15 amino acids. The germline CDR1 and CDR2 sequences are MNHEY and SMNVEV (reference sequence). Trimming cost V 3 bases and J 8 bases, with 17 bases left between them. CDR3 protein: CASSFGEGGFYEQFF. CDR3 DNA: TGTGCCAGCAGTTTCGGAGAGGGCGGGTTCTATGAGCAGTTCTTC.

This clonotype was recorded many times. The chain carries TRBV7-8 and TRBJ2-5; TRBD1 agrees at 8 bases. Germline CDR1 reads SGHVS; CDR2 reads FQNEAQ. The CDR3 sequence is 15 residues long. J lost 5 bases, V lost 7 bases, and 12 bases had no gene match. The CDR3 loop reads CASTASAGGEETQYF. The CDR3 nucleotides read TGTGCCAGCACCGCGTCCGCAGGGGGCGAGGAGACCCAGTACTTC. Drawing the rest from reference TRBV7-8 and TRBJ2-5, the complete variable domain is GAGVSQSPRYKVAKRGQDVALRCDPISGHVSLFWYQQALGQGPEFLTYFQNEAQLDKSGLPSDRFFAERPEGSVSTLKIQRTQQEDSAVYLCASTASAGGEETQYFGPGTRLLVL.

The V gene is TRBV28, the J gene TRBJ1-1; D might be TRBD1 (5 bases). CDR1 is MDHEN, CDR2 SYDVKM, per germline. The CDR3 is 17 amino acids. Trimming took 5 bases from V and 5 from J, leaving 24 bases between them. CDR3 in DNA: TGTGCCAGCAGTGATTCTATGCACCGACAGATAGGGACTGAAGCTTTCTTT. This gives the protein CASSDSMHRQIGTEAFF.

This clonotype has a handful of counts. The chain couples TRBV6-1 to TRBJ1-6; D uncertain. Germline V lookup: CDR1 MNHNS, CDR2 SASEGT. V was trimmed by 4 bases and J by 5 bases, leaving 6 bases between them. The CDR3 length is 13 residues. CDR3 loop: CASSAQNNSPLHF. The CDR3 DNA follows: TGTGCCAGCAGTGCACAGAATAATTCACCCCTCCACTTT.

The DNA of the CDR3 is TGTGCCAGCAGTTTAGAGGGGGGGTATCAGCCCCAGCATTTT. This gives the protein CASSLEGGYQPQHF. V is TRBV12-3 or TRBV12-4 and J is TRBJ1-5; possible D gene TRBD1, 6 bases. V was clipped by 1 base and J by 5 bases, with 9 bases between them. The CDR3 loop spans 14 amino acids.

The rearrangement joins TRBV6-1 to TRBJ1-1, with D maybe TRBD1 (5 bases). CDR3 length: 15 residues. V was trimmed by 4 bases and J by 8 bases, leaving 20 bases between them. Per the germline V gene, CDR1 is MNHNS and CDR2 is SASEGT. The CDR3 DNA is TGTGCCAGCAGTGGCGTTCCTGGGACGGTGAGGGAAGCTTTCTTT. Protein product: CASSGVPGTVREAFF.

This clonotype was found once. The genes are TRBV5-6 and TRBJ2-1; 8 nucleotides match TRBD2. The ends lost 2 bases at V and 8 bases at J; junction bases unmatched: 6. Germline V gives CDR1 SGHDT, CDR2 YYEEEE. This CDR3 has 14 amino acids. CDR3 sequence reads: CASSFPGGDYEQFF. CDR3 nucleotide sequence: TGTGCCAGCAGCTTTCCCGGGGGGGACTATGAGCAGTTCTTC.

J is TRBJ1-1 and V is TRBV20-1; D possibly corresponds to TRBD1 (5 bases). V was cut by 2 bases and J by 4 bases, with 11 bases left in between. CDR3 size: 13 residues. Germline V gene data show CDR1 as DFQATT and CDR2 as SNEGSKA (reference sequence). CDR3 in amino acids: CSARSGTGTEAFF. CDR3 DNA: TGCAGTGCTAGATCGGGGACCGGCACTGAAGCTTTCTTT.

The chain combines TRBV5-8 with TRBJ2-1; TRBD2 matches at 12 bases. Germline V gives CDR1 SGHTS, CDR2 YDEGEE. This CDR3 region has 19 residues. Unmatched junction bases numbered 10, after V lost 0 bases and J lost 3 bases. CDR3 sequence reads: CASSLGAPSGGAFYNEQFF. In DNA, the CDR3 is TGTGCCAGCAGCTTGGGCGCACCTAGCGGGGGGGCTTTCTACAATGAGCAGTTCTTC.

The sample holds many counts of this clonotype. The V and J genes are TRBV9 and TRBJ2-2, with D uncertain. Germline V gene sequence: CDR1 SGDLS, CDR2 YYNGEE. V dropped 4 bases and J dropped 3 bases, with 13 bases sitting between them. This CDR3 has 15 amino acids. CDR3: CASSSTEKDTGELFF. CDR3 coding DNA: TGTGCCAGCAGCTCAACTGAAAAGGACACCGGGGAGCTGTTTTTT.

The sample holds one count of this clonotype. The V call is TRBV12-3 or TRBV12-4, the J call TRBJ2-2, with D maybe TRBD2 (6 bases). Trimming took 5 bases from V and 5 from J, leaving 12 bases between them. This CDR3 spans 14 amino acids. In nucleotides, the CDR3 is TGTGCCAGCAGTGTCGGGGGTGCGACCGGGGAGCTGTTTTTT. This gives the protein CASSVGGATGELFF.

The gene calls are TRBV19 and TRBJ1-1, with D uncertain. V shed 1 base and J shed 8 bases, with 11 bases lying between them. CDR3 length: 13 residues. Germline CDR1 and CDR2: LNHDA and SQIVND (reference sequence). The CDR3 protein is CASSIVGRQEAFF. The DNA for the CDR3 is TGTGCCAGTAGTATAGTCGGACGGCAGGAAGCTTTCTTT.

Only a few counts were recorded for this clonotype. The chain has TRBV12-3 or TRBV12-4 and TRBJ2-1; TRBD2 agrees at 10 bases. The ends lost 6 bases at V and 7 bases at J; junction bases unmatched: 12. This CDR3 is 16 amino acids long. The CDR3 DNA follows: TGTGCCAGCAGACAGGCTAGCGGGGGCCTTAGGAATGAGCAGTTCTTC. Translated, it gives CASRQASGGLRNEQFF.

This clonotype was seen a handful of times. The chain's CDR3 is CASSHTLPDKSSYNEQFF. CDR3 sequence (DNA): TGTGCCAGCAGCCACACTCTACCGGACAAGAGCTCCTACAATGAGCAGTTCTTC. The gene calls are TRBV7-3 and TRBJ2-1; the D gene is possibly TRBD1 (5 bases). Trimming took off 5 bases at V and 0 bases at J, with 20 bases between the two ends. This CDR3 region has 18 residues. The germline CDR1 and CDR2 sequences are SGHTA and FQGTGA.

The genes are TRBV10-3 and TRBJ2-7; D tentatively reads TRBD1 or TRBD2 (5 bases each). Trimming removed 3 bases at V and 0 bases at J, with 12 bases between. The CDR3 is 15 amino acids. Germline lookup yields CDR1 ENHRY and CDR2 SYGVKD. This CDR3 is CAISESPGTSYEQYF. CDR3 coding DNA: TGTGCCATCAGTGAATCCCCCGGGACCTCCTACGAGCAGTACTTC.

This clonotype was recorded at least ten times. V gene TRBV10-3 combines with J gene TRBJ1-2; possible D gene TRBD1, 5 bases. Trimming cost V 7 bases and J 3 bases, with 9 bases left between them. There are 12 residues in the CDR3. Germline assignment: CDR1 ENHRY and CDR2 SYGVKD. CDR3 sequence: CAINGGYYGYTF. CDR3 DNA: TGTGCCATCAATGGGGGGTACTATGGCTACACCTTC.

The V gene is TRBV14, the J gene TRBJ2-5, with D uncertain. Germline CDR1 reads SGHDN; CDR2 reads FVKESK. Trimming pared 0 bases from V and 0 bases from J, leaving 8 bases between. The CDR3 is 15 amino acids. The CDR3 here is CASSQDTEYQETQYF. Written as DNA, the CDR3 is TGTGCCAGCAGCCAAGATACAGAGTACCAAGAGACCCAGTACTTC.